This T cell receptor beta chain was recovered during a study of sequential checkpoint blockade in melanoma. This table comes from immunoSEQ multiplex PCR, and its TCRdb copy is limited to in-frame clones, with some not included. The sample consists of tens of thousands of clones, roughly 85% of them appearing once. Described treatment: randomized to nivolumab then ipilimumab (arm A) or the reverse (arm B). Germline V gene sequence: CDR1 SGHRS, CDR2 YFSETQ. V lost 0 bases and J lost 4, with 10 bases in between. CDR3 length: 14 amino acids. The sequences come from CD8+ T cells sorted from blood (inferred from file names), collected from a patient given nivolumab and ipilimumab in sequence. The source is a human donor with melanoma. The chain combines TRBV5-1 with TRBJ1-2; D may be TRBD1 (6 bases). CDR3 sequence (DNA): TGCGCCAGCAGCTTGGAGGGGGGGAGCTATGGCTACACCTTC. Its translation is CASSLEGGSYGYTF. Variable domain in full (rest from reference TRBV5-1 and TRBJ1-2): KAGVTQTPRYLIKTRGQQVTLSCSPISGHRSVSWYQQTPGQGLQFLFEYFSETQRNKGNFPGRFSGRQFSNSRSEMNVSTLELGDSALYLCASSLEGGSYGYTFGSGTRLTVV.